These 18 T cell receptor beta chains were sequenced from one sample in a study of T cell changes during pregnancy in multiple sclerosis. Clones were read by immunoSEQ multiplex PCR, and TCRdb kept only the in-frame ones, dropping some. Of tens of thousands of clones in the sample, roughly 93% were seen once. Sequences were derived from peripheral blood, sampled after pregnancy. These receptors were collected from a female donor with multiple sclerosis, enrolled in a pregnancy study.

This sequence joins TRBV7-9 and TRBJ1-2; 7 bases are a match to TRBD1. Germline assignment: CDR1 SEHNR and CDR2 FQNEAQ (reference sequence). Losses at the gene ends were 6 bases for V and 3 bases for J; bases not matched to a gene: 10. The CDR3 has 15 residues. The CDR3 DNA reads TGTGCCAGCAGGCGAGAAGGGACAGATCACTATGGCTACACCTTC. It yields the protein CASRREGTDHYGYTF.

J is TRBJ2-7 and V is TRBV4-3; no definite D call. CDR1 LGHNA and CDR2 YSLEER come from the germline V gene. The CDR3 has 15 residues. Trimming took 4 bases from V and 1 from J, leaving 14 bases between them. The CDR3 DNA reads TGCGCCAGCAGCCCAAGTCCCCTCACATCCTACGAGCAGTACTTC. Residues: CASSPSPLTSYEQYF.

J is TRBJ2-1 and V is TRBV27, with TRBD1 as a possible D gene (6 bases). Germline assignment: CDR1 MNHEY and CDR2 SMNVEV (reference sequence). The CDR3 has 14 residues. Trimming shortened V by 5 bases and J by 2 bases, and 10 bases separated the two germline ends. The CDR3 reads CASSTQGPYNEQFF. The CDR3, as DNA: TGTGCCAGCAGTACCCAGGGGCCCTACAATGAGCAGTTCTTC.

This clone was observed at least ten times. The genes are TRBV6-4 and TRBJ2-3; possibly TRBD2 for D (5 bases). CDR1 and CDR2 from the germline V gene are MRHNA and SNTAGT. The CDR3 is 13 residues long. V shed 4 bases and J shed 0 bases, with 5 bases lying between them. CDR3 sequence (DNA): TGTGCCAGCAGTGCTAGCAGCACAGATACGCAGTATTTT. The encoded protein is CASSASSTDTQYF.

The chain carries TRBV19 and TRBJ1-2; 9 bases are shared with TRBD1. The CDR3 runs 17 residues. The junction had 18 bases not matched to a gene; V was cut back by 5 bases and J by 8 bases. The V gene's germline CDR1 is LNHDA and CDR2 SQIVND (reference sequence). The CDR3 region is CASSGRDRDFSRRGYTF. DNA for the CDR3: TGTGCCAGTAGTGGCCGGGACAGGGATTTTTCTCGTCGAGGCTACACCTTC.

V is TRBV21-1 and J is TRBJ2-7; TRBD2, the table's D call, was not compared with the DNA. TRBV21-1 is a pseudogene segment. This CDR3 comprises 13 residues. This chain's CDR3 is CASSNGGSYEQYF. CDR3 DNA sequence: TGTGCCAGCAGCAACGGCGGTTCCTACGAGCAGTACTTC.

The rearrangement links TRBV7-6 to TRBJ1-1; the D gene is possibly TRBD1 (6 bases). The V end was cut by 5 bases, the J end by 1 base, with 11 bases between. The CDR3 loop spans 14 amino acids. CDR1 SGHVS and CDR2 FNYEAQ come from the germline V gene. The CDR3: CASSQTGGNTEAFF. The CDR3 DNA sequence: TGTGCCAGCAGCCAGACAGGAGGGAACACTGAAGCTTTCTTT.

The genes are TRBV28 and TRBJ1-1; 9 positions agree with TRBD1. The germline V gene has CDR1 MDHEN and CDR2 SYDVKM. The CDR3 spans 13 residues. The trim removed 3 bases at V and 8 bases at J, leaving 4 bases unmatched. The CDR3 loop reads CASSLGDREEAFF. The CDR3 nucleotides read TGTGCCAGCAGTTTGGGGGACAGGGAGGAAGCTTTCTTT.

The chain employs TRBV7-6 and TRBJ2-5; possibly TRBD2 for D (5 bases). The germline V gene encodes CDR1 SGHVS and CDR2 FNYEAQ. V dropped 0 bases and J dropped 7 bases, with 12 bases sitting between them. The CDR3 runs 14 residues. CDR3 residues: CASSLARADGTQYF. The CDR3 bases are TGTGCCAGCAGCTTAGCGCGGGCTGACGGGACCCAGTACTTC.

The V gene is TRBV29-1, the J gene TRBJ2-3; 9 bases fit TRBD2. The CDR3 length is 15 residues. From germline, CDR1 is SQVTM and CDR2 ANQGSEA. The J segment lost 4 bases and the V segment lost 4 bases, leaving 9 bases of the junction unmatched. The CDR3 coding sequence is TGCAGCGTTGTCCGATTAGCGGGGGTCGCAGATACGCAGTATTTT. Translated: CSVVRLAGVADTQYF.

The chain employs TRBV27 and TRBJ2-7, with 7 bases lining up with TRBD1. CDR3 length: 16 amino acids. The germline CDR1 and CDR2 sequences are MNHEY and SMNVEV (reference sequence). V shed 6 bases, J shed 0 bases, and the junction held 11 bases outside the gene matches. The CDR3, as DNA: TGTGCCAGCAGGACTAAAGACAGGGAACCCTCCTACGAGCAGTACTTC. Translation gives CASRTKDREPSYEQYF.

CDR3 protein: CAMGNAGGNEQFF. As DNA, the CDR3 is TGTGCCATGGGAAATGCAGGGGGCAATGAGCAGTTCTTC. The chain employs TRBV10-3 and TRBJ2-1; TRBD1 matches at 7 bases. Germline-derived CDR1 and CDR2 are ENHRY and SYGVKD. This CDR3 region has 13 residues. The trim removed 9 bases at V and 6 bases at J, leaving 8 bases unmatched.

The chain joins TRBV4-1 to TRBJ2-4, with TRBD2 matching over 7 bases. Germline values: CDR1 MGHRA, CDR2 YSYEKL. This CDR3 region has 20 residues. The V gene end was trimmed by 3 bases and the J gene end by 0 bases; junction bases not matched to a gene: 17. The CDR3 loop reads CASSHPPGGRTAVAKNIQYF. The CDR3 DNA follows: TGCGCCAGCAGCCACCCCCCTGGCGGGAGAACCGCCGTAGCCAAAAACATTCAGTACTTC.

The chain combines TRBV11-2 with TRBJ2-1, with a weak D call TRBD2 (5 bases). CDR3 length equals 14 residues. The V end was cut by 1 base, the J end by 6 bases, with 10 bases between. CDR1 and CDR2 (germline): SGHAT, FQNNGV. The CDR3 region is CASSLGGPVNEQFF. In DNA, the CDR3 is TGTGCCAGCAGCTTAGGCGGGCCCGTCAATGAGCAGTTCTTC.

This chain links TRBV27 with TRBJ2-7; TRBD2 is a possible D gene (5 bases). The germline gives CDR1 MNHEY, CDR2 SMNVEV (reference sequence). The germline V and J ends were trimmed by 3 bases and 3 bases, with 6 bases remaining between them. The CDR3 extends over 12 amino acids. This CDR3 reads CASSFSGYEQYF. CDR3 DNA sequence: TGTGCCAGCAGTTTCAGCGGCTACGAGCAGTACTTC.

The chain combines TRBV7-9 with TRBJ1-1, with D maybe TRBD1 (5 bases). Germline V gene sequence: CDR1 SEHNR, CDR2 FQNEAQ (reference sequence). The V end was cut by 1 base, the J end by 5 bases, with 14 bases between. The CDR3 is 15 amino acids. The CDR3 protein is CASSLEGFRGTEAFF. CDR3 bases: TGTGCCAGCAGCTTAGAGGGTTTTAGGGGAACTGAAGCTTTCTTT.

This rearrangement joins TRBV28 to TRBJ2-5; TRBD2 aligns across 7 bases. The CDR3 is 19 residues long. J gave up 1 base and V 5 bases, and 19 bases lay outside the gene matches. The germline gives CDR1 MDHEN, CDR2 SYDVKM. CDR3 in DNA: TGTGCCAGCAGTCCCGAGGCGTGGATCGGGACTATGGGCCAAGAGACCCAGTACTTC. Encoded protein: CASSPEAWIGTMGQETQYF.

The CDR3, as DNA: TGTGCCAGCAGCCAAGATGGGAACCTAGCGGGAGTCAATGAGCAGTTCTTC. Its translation is CASSQDGNLAGVNEQFF. The gene calls are TRBV4-2 and TRBJ2-1, with 10 positions matching TRBD2. The CDR3 loop spans 17 amino acids. V lost 0 bases, J lost 6 bases, and 8 bases stayed unmatched. The germline V gene has CDR1 LGHNA and CDR2 YNFKEQ.